These 31 T cell receptor beta chains were all obtained from the same sample, sequenced in a study of blood T cell repertoires in COVID-19. Libraries were prepared by immunoSEQ multiplex PCR; TCRdb keeps only in-frame clonotypes and omits some of them. The sample contains over 250,000 clones, roughly 90% of which appear only once. Sample: peripheral blood. These receptors originate from a woman aged 25 to 39 with acute or convalescent COVID-19.

The V gene is TRBV27, the J gene TRBJ2-3, with 8 nucleotides matching TRBD2. The CDR3 has 15 residues. The germline V gene encodes CDR1 MNHEY and CDR2 SMNVEV (reference sequence). V was pared by 7 bases and J by 5 bases, with 11 bases of the junction left unmatched. The CDR3 spells CASTPGLGFIDTQYF. As DNA, the CDR3 is TGTGCCAGCACCCCGGGACTAGGCTTCATAGATACGCAGTATTTT.

The chain joins TRBV6-2 or TRBV6-3 to TRBJ2-7; D gene uncertain. The CDR3 contains 11 residues. In germline, CDR1 is MNHEY, CDR2 SVGEGT. The V and J ends lost 1 base and 12 bases respectively, with 10 bases between them. CDR3 sequence: CASSYYPGWYF. In DNA form, the CDR3 reads TGTGCCAGCAGTTACTATCCGGGTTGGTACTTC.

The chain combines TRBV5-1 with TRBJ2-1; 10 bases are shared with TRBD2. V was clipped by 4 bases and J by 10 bases; unmatched bases: 23. There are 19 residues in the CDR3. Germline V gene lookup returns CDR1 SGHRS and CDR2 YFSETQ. CDR3 coding DNA: TGCGCCAGCAGCCCAACCCCAGGACTAGCGGCCCGCGGATCAGGGGAGCAGTTCTTC. Translated: CASSPTPGLAARGSGEQFF. Variable domain in full (rest from reference TRBV5-1 and TRBJ2-1): KAGVTQTPRYLIKTRGQQVTLSCSPISGHRSVSWYQQTPGQGLQFLFEYFSETQRNKGNFPGRFSGRQFSNSRSEMNVSTLELGDSALYLCASSPTPGLAARGSGEQFFGPGTRLTVL.

The chain carries TRBV12-5 and TRBJ2-1, with a tentative D call TRBD2 (5 bases). Germline CDR1 LGHNT, CDR2 FRNRAP. V shed 6 bases and J shed 0 bases, with 6 bases lying between them. The CDR3 extends over 13 amino acids. In DNA form, the CDR3 reads TGTGCTAGTGGAGGGAGCTCCTACAATGAGCAGTTCTTC. Translation gives CASGGSSYNEQFF.

The rearrangement links TRBV24-1 to TRBJ2-1, with TRBD2 as a possible D gene (6 bases). V lost 5 bases, J lost 14 bases, and 42 bases lay in between. CDR1 is KGHDR, CDR2 SFDVKD, per germline. The CDR3 is 21 residues long. The CDR3 DNA sequence: TGTGCCACCAGTGCCCCAACTAAACGGGAGATGATAGGCGGCCGTCTCGTTACGGAGTTCTTC. It translates to CATSAPTKREMIGGRLVTEFF.

The chain recombines TRBV19 with TRBJ2-7; no clear D. The V and J ends lost 10 bases and 7 bases respectively, with 23 bases between them. The CDR3 runs to 14 residues. Germline loops: CDR1 LNHDA, CDR2 SQIVND (reference sequence). CDR3 protein: CATQTSRAVGEQYF. The CDR3 DNA is TGTGCCACCCAGACCTCTAGAGCCGTTGGGGAGCAGTACTTC.

The chain couples TRBV2 to TRBJ2-5, with 10 positions matching TRBD2. CDR1 is SNHLY, CDR2 FYNNEI, per germline. Trimming removed 5 bases from V and 4 bases from J; junction bases left unmatched: 10. The CDR3 contains 16 residues. Written as DNA, the CDR3 is TGTGCCAGCAGTTCCCTAGCGGGAGCCTTGGGAGAGACCCAGTACTTC. It specifies CASSSLAGALGETQYF. Using reference TRBV2 and TRBJ2-5 for the parts outside the CDR3, the full variable domain is EPEVTQTPSHQVTQMGQEVILRCVPISNHLYFYWYRQILGQKVEFLVSFYNNEISEKSEIFDDQFSVERPDGSNFTLKIRSTKLEDSAMYFCASSSLAGALGETQYFGPGTRLLVL.

CDR3 in amino acids: CASSQQRVGEQFF. CDR3 sequence (DNA): TGTGCCAGCAGCCAACAGCGGGTTGGGGAGCAGTTCTTC. The rearrangement links TRBV12-3 or TRBV12-4 to TRBJ2-1, with D tentatively TRBD2 (6 bases). The CDR3 consists of 13 residues. Trimming cost V 6 bases and J 10 bases, with 16 bases left between them.

The chain uses TRBV12-3 or TRBV12-4 and TRBJ2-7; D is unresolved. This CDR3 contains 12 residues. Trimming removed 1 base at V and 3 bases at J, with 4 bases between. The CDR3 region is CASSLVRYEQYF. CDR3 nucleotides: TGTGCCAGCAGTTTAGTCCGCTACGAGCAGTACTTC.

The V gene is TRBV19, the J gene TRBJ1-5; TRBD1 matches 8 bases. CDR1 is LNHDA, CDR2 SQIVND, per germline (reference sequence). This CDR3 spans 13 amino acids. The junction had 4 bases not matched to a gene; V was cut back by 6 bases and J by 6 bases. The CDR3 here is CASSGQGTQPQHF. CDR3 bases: TGTGCCAGTAGCGGACAGGGAACTCAGCCCCAGCATTTT.

This chain uses TRBV19 with TRBJ1-1, with 7 bases matching TRBD1. The germline V gene has CDR1 LNHDA and CDR2 SQIVND (reference sequence). The trim removed 6 bases at V and 0 bases at J, leaving 4 bases unmatched. The CDR3 covers 14 residues. This chain's CDR3 is CASRQQGMNTEAFF. The CDR3 DNA sequence: TGTGCCAGTAGACAACAGGGGATGAACACTGAAGCTTTCTTT.

V is TRBV5-1 and J is TRBJ1-1; no definite D call. The V gene's germline CDR1 is SGHRS and CDR2 YFSETQ. The CDR3 runs to 15 residues. Between the trimmed V and J ends, which lost 1 base and 1 base, there was a span of 11 bases. The CDR3 loop is CASSLQGAANTEAFF. CDR3 DNA sequence: TGCGCCAGCAGCTTGCAAGGAGCCGCGAACACTGAAGCTTTCTTT.

The V call is TRBV7-2, the J call TRBJ2-3; D gene unclear. The V gene's germline CDR1 is SGHTA and CDR2 FQGNSA. V dropped 2 bases and J dropped 1 base, with 10 bases sitting between them. This CDR3 has 15 residues. DNA of the CDR3: TGTGCCAGCAGCTTACTTCAGGTGGGCACAGATACGCAGTATTTT. It codes for CASSLLQVGTDTQYF.

Worth noting for this clone: The sample holds other DNA sequences that translate to the same CDR3. The J gene is TRBJ2-3, the V gene TRBV20-1; D might be TRBD2 (6 bases). This CDR3 spans 11 amino acids. Trimming removed 6 bases at V and 4 bases at J, with 8 bases between. Per the germline V gene, CDR1 is DFQATT and CDR2 is SNEGSKA (reference sequence). CDR3 coding DNA: TGCAGTGCAAGACTAGCAGATACGCAGTATTTT. Translating gives CSARLADTQYF.

J is TRBJ2-3 and V is TRBV10-3; 7 bases align to TRBD2. Germline V gene sequence: CDR1 ENHRY, CDR2 SYGVKD. The CDR3 loop spans 15 amino acids. V lost 2 bases, J lost 6 bases, and 8 bases stayed unmatched. The chain's CDR3 is CAISERAGEGDTQYF. The DNA for the CDR3 is TGTGCCATCAGTGAGCGGGCGGGAGAAGGTGATACGCAGTATTTT.

CDR3 sequence: CASSPQGGAKNIQYF. The CDR3 coding sequence is TGTGCCAGCAGCCCACAGGGGGGAGCCAAAAACATTCAGTACTTC. J is TRBJ2-4 and V is TRBV5-6, with 8 bases matching TRBD1. The CDR3 length is 15 residues. Germline V gene sequence: CDR1 SGHDT, CDR2 YYEEEE. J gave up 0 bases and V 4 bases, and 3 bases lay outside the gene matches.

V is TRBV2 and J is TRBJ2-1; weak D call: TRBD1 (5 bases). The ends were cut back, 6 bases at V and 0 bases at J, with 15 bases in the middle. The length of the CDR3 is 16 residues. Germline CDR1 reads SNHLY; CDR2 reads FYNNEI. The CDR3, as DNA: TGTGCCAGCAGAAGGGGTAGGCTAAGCTCCTACAATGAGCAGTTCTTC. Protein: CASRRGRLSSYNEQFF.

Note on this clone: Within the sample, other DNA sequences also encode this same CDR3. This chain uses TRBV7-9 with TRBJ2-5; D might be TRBD1 (6 bases). CDR3 size: 14 residues. Germline CDR1 and CDR2: SEHNR and FQNEAQ (reference sequence). V was trimmed by 6 bases and J by 0 bases, leaving 11 bases between them. The CDR3 sequence: CASSDGQYQETQYF. The CDR3, as DNA: TGTGCCAGCAGTGATGGACAGTACCAAGAGACCCAGTACTTC.

The chain carries TRBV6-5 and TRBJ2-2; 7 nucleotides agree with TRBD1. CDR3 length: 14 amino acids. Germline CDR1 and CDR2: MNHEY and SVGAGI. J was trimmed by 6 bases and V by 6 bases; bases with no gene match: 7. The DNA of the CDR3 is TGTGCCAGCAGACCACTAGGACAGGCCGGGGAGCTGTTTTTT. This gives the protein CASRPLGQAGELFF.

The sample holds one count of this clone. The rearrangement links TRBV24-1 to TRBJ2-1, with 7 bases fitting TRBD2. J lost 2 bases, V lost 4 bases, and 10 bases had no gene match. The germline CDR1 and CDR2 sequences are KGHDR and SFDVKD. The CDR3 covers 17 residues. CDR3 in DNA: TGTGCCACCAGTGACCCGGGACTACCGGTGCCCTACAATGAGCAGTTCTTC. Protein sequence: CATSDPGLPVPYNEQFF.

The chain employs TRBV28 and TRBJ1-4; D gene uncertain. V dropped 5 bases and J dropped 6 bases, with 13 bases sitting between them. The CDR3 is 14 amino acids. Germline V gene data show CDR1 as MDHEN and CDR2 as SYDVKM. The chain's CDR3 is CASSPRIEYEKLFF. The CDR3 nucleotides read TGTGCCAGCAGTCCGCGGATAGAGTATGAAAAACTGTTTTTT.

This clone showed up just a few times. The chain carries TRBV25-1 and TRBJ2-2, with D tentatively TRBD1 (5 bases). The CDR3 runs 14 residues. V gave up 0 bases and J gave up 3 bases, with 5 bases separating them. Germline CDR1 is MGHDK and CDR2 is SYGVNS. Here the CDR3 DNA reads TGTGCCAGCAGTGAATACAGGGACACCGGGGAGCTGTTTTTT. Its protein product is CASSEYRDTGELFF.

The gene calls are TRBV19 and TRBJ2-7; TRBD1 matches 7 bases. This CDR3 region has 17 residues. V was pared by 4 bases and J by 1 base, with 13 bases of the junction left unmatched. Germline-derived CDR1 and CDR2 are LNHDA and SQIVND (reference sequence). CDR3 coding DNA: TGTGCCAGTAGTACTCGGGGACAGCGAAACCGATCCTACGAGCAGTACTTC. Protein: CASSTRGQRNRSYEQYF. Together with reference TRBV19 and TRBJ2-7, the CDR3 gives the full variable domain: DGGITQSPKYLFRKEGQNVTLSCEQNLNHDAMYWYRQDPGQGLRLIYYSQIVNDFQKGDIAEGYSVSREKKESFPLTVTSAQKNPTAFYLCASSTRGQRNRSYEQYFGPGTRLTVT.

This sequence joins TRBV7-9 and TRBJ1-4; 7 nucleotides align to TRBD1. After removal of 5 bases from V and 7 bases from J, the junction contained 7 bases not matched to a gene. Per the germline V gene, CDR1 is SEHNR and CDR2 is FQNEAQ (reference sequence). This CDR3 contains 14 residues. CDR3 region: CASSPTGRAEKLFF. The CDR3 DNA reads TGTGCCAGCAGCCCGACAGGGCGGGCTGAAAAACTGTTTTTT.

The chain uses TRBV5-4 and TRBJ2-3, with D possibly TRBD2 on 6 matching bases. There are 14 residues in the CDR3. The germline V gene encodes CDR1 SGHNT and CDR2 YYREEE (reference sequence). V was clipped by 4 bases and J by 1 base, with 10 bases between them. The CDR3 DNA reads as TGTGCCAGCAGCGGGGGACTGCGCACAGATACGCAGTATTTT. Protein: CASSGGLRTDTQYF. Full variable domain (remainder filled in from reference TRBV5-4 and TRBJ2-3): ETGVTQSPTHLIKTRGQQVTLRCSSQSGHNTVSWYQQALGQGPQFIFQYYREEENGRGNFPPRFSGLQFPNYSSELNVNALELDDSALYLCASSGGLRTDTQYFGPGTRLTVL.

The sample holds one count of this clone. This sequence joins TRBV27 and TRBJ2-5; 10 nucleotides align to TRBD2. Germline trimming cut 0 bases from V and 5 bases from J; bases unmatched to any gene: 9. The CDR3 length is 17 residues. Germline CDR1 reads MNHEY; CDR2 reads SMNVEV (reference sequence). In nucleotides, the CDR3 is TGTGCCAGCAGTTTATCTGGCCAGCCGGGACTAGCGGAGACCCAGTACTTC. This translates into CASSLSGQPGLAETQYF.

This clone was recorded a few times. The J gene is TRBJ2-5, the V gene TRBV19; 14 nucleotides line up with TRBD2. The CDR3 extends over 15 amino acids. Germline V gene sequence: CDR1 LNHDA, CDR2 SQIVND (reference sequence). The ends lost 6 bases at V and 4 bases at J; junction bases unmatched: 4. CDR3 bases: TGTGCCAGTAGCGGACTAGCGGGAGGTGTAGAGACCCAGTACTTC. As protein: CASSGLAGGVETQYF.

The gene calls are TRBV6-5 and TRBJ1-2; D is possibly TRBD1 (6 bases). In germline, CDR1 is MNHEY, CDR2 SVGAGI. CDR3 length: 15 residues. The ends were cut back, 7 bases at V and 0 bases at J, with 15 bases in the middle. The CDR3 DNA reads as TGTGCCAGCAAACAGGGAGGGTTGGCTAACTATGGCTACACCTTC. Amino acids: CASKQGGLANYGYTF.

J is TRBJ2-7 and V is TRBV29-1, with TRBD1 matching 8 bases. The germline gives CDR1 SQVTM, CDR2 ANQGSEA. This CDR3 is 12 amino acids long. Trimming cost V 6 bases and J 3 bases; bases outside gene matches: 4. The CDR3: CSVGTGLYEQYF. As DNA, the CDR3 is TGCAGCGTCGGGACAGGCCTCTACGAGCAGTACTTC.

This chain links TRBV15 with TRBJ2-1; 10 nucleotides line up with TRBD2. V shed 1 base, J shed 5 bases, and the junction held 5 bases outside the gene matches. Germline loops: CDR1 LNHNV, CDR2 YYDKDF (reference sequence). The CDR3 covers 16 residues. CDR3 nucleotides: TGTGCCACCAGCAGAGCCGGGACTAGCGCACACAATGAGCAGTTCTTC. It is translated as CATSRAGTSAHNEQFF.

The chain is built from TRBV30 and TRBJ1-6; possible D gene TRBD1, 5 bases. Germline lookup yields CDR1 GTSNPN and CDR2 SVGIG (reference sequence). This CDR3 has 15 amino acids. The V end was cut by 0 bases, the J end by 3 bases, with 9 bases between. Here the CDR3 DNA reads TGTGCCTGGAGTGTCTCTGGACACTATAATTCACCCCTCCACTTT. It codes for CAWSVSGHYNSPLHF. Filled out from reference TRBV30 and TRBJ1-6, the complete variable domain reads SQTIHQWPATLVQPVGSPLSLECTVEGTSNPNLYWYRQAAGRGLQLLFYSVGIGQISSEVPQNLSASRPQDRQFILSSKKLLLSDSGFYLCAWSVSGHYNSPLHFGNGTRLTVT.